The text below deals with one T cell receptor beta chain. The sample is drawn from a study of PD-L1 blockade in urothelial cancer. The CDR3 length is 16 residues. V was pared by 6 bases and J by 2 bases, with 8 bases of the junction left unmatched. The V gene's germline CDR1 is LNHDA and CDR2 SQIVND (reference sequence). Sequenced by immunoSEQ multiplex PCR; TCRdb stores in-frame clones only, minus some. The sample includes tens of thousands of clones, around 83% of them seen just once. Specified time point: pretreatment peripheral blood. Sequencing used PBMCs, obtained around atezolizumab (anti-PD-L1) treatment. The TCR originated in a man aged 60 to 69 with urothelial cancer. The rearrangement links TRBV19 to TRBJ2-5, with 11 bases identical to TRBD1. The CDR3 DNA follows: TGTGCCAGTAGCAACCTGGACAGGGGGCTTCAAGAGACCCAGTACTTC. This codes for CASSNLDRGLQETQYF.